The 21 T cell receptor beta chains presented below share a single source sample, sequenced in a study of CD8 T cells in ankylosing spondylitis. Regarding the study as a whole: A motif in TCR beta, a set of several highly homologous variants, appeared characteristic of ankylosing spondylitis blood.

Each CDR3 protein gets one entry after TCRdb re-called the 5' RACE reads with MiXCR. The sample includes about 390,000 distinct CDR3 sequences, 20% to 25% of them seen just once. No cognate antigen is known for these TCRs. Material: blood, either unsorted or a sorted T cell fraction (not recorded which). The receptor set was obtained from a male donor with ankylosing spondylitis.

This clonotype was seen a handful of times. This chain joins TRBV14 and TRBJ2-1; 8 nucleotides line up with TRBD1. Germline CDR1 reads SGHDN; CDR2 reads FVKESK. The CDR3 consists of 15 residues. V was pared by 4 bases and J by 9 bases, with 11 bases of the junction left unmatched. The CDR3 bases are TGTGCCAGCAGCCTCGTATCAGACAGGGGCACTGAGCAGTTCTTC. This translates into CASSLVSDRGTEQFF. The complete variable domain, with remaining parts taken from reference TRBV14 and TRBJ2-1, reads EAGVTQFPSHSVIEKGQTVTLRCDPISGHDNLYWYRRVMGKEIKFLLHFVKESKQDESGMPNNRFLAERTGGTYSTLKVQPAELEDSGVYFCASSLVSDRGTEQFFGPGTRLTVL.

The gene calls are TRBV29-1 and TRBJ2-2; TRBD1 is a possible D gene (6 bases). This CDR3 is built from 12 residues. Germline CDR1 SQVTM, CDR2 ANQGSEA. Trimming stripped 2 bases from V and 14 bases from J, with 15 bases between. The CDR3 coding sequence is TGCAGCGTTGAATCCACAGGGACAAGACTGTTTTTT. It is translated as CSVESTGTRLFF.

The table lists this clonotype with a count of one. V usage is TRBV20-1 and J usage is TRBJ2-1; D might be TRBD2 (5 bases). The CDR3 length is 14 residues. Germline V gene lookup returns CDR1 DFQATT and CDR2 SNEGSKA (reference sequence). V was clipped by 5 bases and J by 6 bases, with 17 bases between them. In DNA, the CDR3 is TGCAGTGCTCGGACCGGGATGGGGTTCAATGAGCAGTTCTTC. Its protein is CSARTGMGFNEQFF.

A few counts support this clonotype. J is TRBJ2-5 and V is TRBV12-3 or TRBV12-4; 10 bases fit TRBD1. The length of the CDR3 is 16 residues. V shed 4 bases, J shed 3 bases, and the junction held 8 bases outside the gene matches. Written as DNA, the CDR3 is TGTGCCAGCAGTTCACTGGACAGGGGGGGGGAAGAGACCCAGTACTTC. The encoded protein is CASSSLDRGGEETQYF.

The chain has TRBV3-1 and TRBJ2-5, with D possibly TRBD2 on 6 matching bases. Germline V gene data show CDR1 as LGHDT and CDR2 as YNNKEL (reference sequence). V was clipped by 4 bases and J by 0 bases, with 12 bases between them. The CDR3 sequence is 15 residues long. The chain's CDR3 is CASSRLAVYQETQYF. In DNA, the CDR3 is TGTGCCAGCAGCCGCTTAGCGGTGTACCAAGAGACCCAGTACTTC.

This clonotype was seen a handful of times. V gene TRBV12-3 or TRBV12-4 combines with J gene TRBJ2-7; D perhaps matches TRBD1 (6 bases). The CDR3 has 14 amino acids. Trimming pared 6 bases from V and 2 bases from J, leaving 14 bases between. CDR3 sequence reads: CASRQQGAAYEQYF. DNA for the CDR3: TGTGCCAGCAGGCAACAGGGAGCGGCCTACGAGCAGTACTTC.

The chain is built from TRBV5-1 and TRBJ2-3; possibly TRBD2 for D (6 bases). This CDR3 is built from 15 residues. Germline assignment: CDR1 SGHRS and CDR2 YFSETQ. Trimming left V 4 bases short and J 4 bases short, with 16 bases between. In nucleotides, the CDR3 is TGCGCCAGCAGCCCTGGGGGGAGCAGAGCAGATACGCAGTATTTT. Encoded protein: CASSPGGSRADTQYF.

This rearrangement joins TRBV5-6 to TRBJ2-7; 8 positions match TRBD1. CDR3 size: 14 residues. Germline V gene sequence: CDR1 SGHDT, CDR2 YYEEEE. V shed 10 bases and J 1 base; nucleotides not matched to a gene: 10. The CDR3 protein is CAVKAGTGSYEQYF. In DNA, the CDR3 is TGTGCCGTTAAGGCCGGGACAGGATCCTACGAGCAGTACTTC.

This sequence joins TRBV12-3 or TRBV12-4 and TRBJ1-2; maybe TRBD1 (6 bases). V lost 3 bases to trimming and J lost 8 bases, with 16 bases between them. The CDR3 loop spans 14 amino acids. The CDR3 sequence: CASSLLAGVGGYTF. Written as DNA, the CDR3 is TGTGCCAGCAGTTTGCTAGCAGGGGTGGGCGGCTACACCTTC.

This clonotype was observed a handful of times. The chain is built from TRBV5-1 and TRBJ2-7; 11 bases align to TRBD2. The germline V gene encodes CDR1 SGHRS and CDR2 YFSETQ. The length of the CDR3 is 17 residues. J was trimmed by 3 bases and V by 0 bases; bases with no gene match: 8. The CDR3 sequence: CASSLVIAGGPFYEQYF. The CDR3 coding sequence is TGCGCCAGCAGCTTGGTAATAGCGGGAGGGCCTTTCTACGAGCAGTACTTC.

The chain is built from TRBV5-1 and TRBJ2-3, with D perhaps TRBD1 or TRBD2 (6 bases each). With 6 bases removed from V and 11 bases from J, the gap between germline ends came to 22 bases. Germline CDR1 SGHRS, CDR2 YFSETQ. This CDR3 region has 14 residues. CDR3 DNA sequence: TGCGCCAGCACCCAACTCGGAGGGGGAAGAGAGCAGTATTTT. This gives the protein CASTQLGGGREQYF.

This clonotype was seen at least ten times. The chain has TRBV29-1 and TRBJ2-6; D gene uncertain. CDR3 length: 13 residues. The V gene's germline CDR1 is SQVTM and CDR2 ANQGSEA. V lost 4 bases to trimming and J lost 0 bases, with 4 bases between them. The CDR3 reads CSVGLSGANVLTF. DNA for the CDR3: TGCAGCGTTGGACTCTCTGGGGCCAACGTCCTGACTTTC.

This clonotype was recorded at least ten times. The chain has TRBV7-3 and TRBJ2-1; D is unclear. CDR3 size: 15 residues. V lost 3 bases, J lost 5 bases, and 14 bases lay in between. Germline CDR1 and CDR2: SGHTA and FQGTGA. This CDR3 is CASSFNKGRDNEQFF. CDR3 in DNA: TGTGCCAGCAGCTTTAACAAGGGAAGAGACAATGAGCAGTTCTTC.

This clonotype appeared a few times. The chain carries TRBV4-1 and TRBJ2-7; D is ambiguous. This CDR3 contains 13 residues. Germline V gives CDR1 MGHRA, CDR2 YSYEKL. Trimming removed 0 bases at V and 3 bases at J, with 6 bases between. CDR3 nucleotides: TGCGCCAGCAGCCAAGAACCGGACTACGAGCAGTACTTC. As protein: CASSQEPDYEQYF.

Only a few counts were recorded for this clonotype. The chain combines TRBV7-2 with TRBJ2-7; D is unresolved. Germline CDR1 reads SGHTA; CDR2 reads FQGNSA. V was pared by 5 bases and J by 2 bases, with 16 bases between. The CDR3 is 15 amino acids. The CDR3 region is CASSRINMDPYEQYF. Written as DNA, the CDR3 is TGTGCCAGCAGCCGGATTAATATGGACCCCTACGAGCAGTACTTC.

This clonotype was seen a few times. The chain uses TRBV7-2 and TRBJ1-1, with a weak D call TRBD1 (5 bases). Germline V gene lookup returns CDR1 SGHTA and CDR2 FQGNSA. The CDR3 has 14 amino acids. The V end lost 1 base, the J end lost 4 bases, and 10 bases lay between the germline ends. In DNA form, the CDR3 reads TGTGCCAGCAGCTTAGGTGGGGGGAGCACTGAAGCTTTCTTT. The encoded protein is CASSLGGGSTEAFF.

This clonotype has just a few counts. The V call is TRBV20-1, the J call TRBJ2-7; D is undetermined. CDR1 and CDR2 from the germline V gene are DFQATT and SNEGSKA (reference sequence). Trimming shortened V by 0 bases and J by 6 bases, and 12 bases separated the two germline ends. This CDR3 is 13 amino acids long. For the CDR3, the DNA is TGCAGTGCTAGAGATCCTAGTTTAGGCGAGCAGTACTTC. It translates to CSARDPSLGEQYF.

There are many counts of this clonotype. V is TRBV29-1 and J is TRBJ2-6, with 7 bases that match TRBD1. The CDR3 extends over 16 amino acids. The germline CDR1 and CDR2 sequences are SQVTM and ANQGSEA. Trimming removed 4 bases from V and 2 bases from J; junction bases left unmatched: 8. DNA for the CDR3: TGCAGCGTTGCAAGATACCAGGGGGCTGGGGCCAACGTCCTGACTTTC. Amino acids: CSVARYQGAGANVLTF.

The genes are TRBV11-3 and TRBJ2-7; the D is unclear. This CDR3 is 13 amino acids long. The germline gives CDR1 SGHNT, CDR2 YENEEA. Trimming removed 3 bases at V and 6 bases at J, with 12 bases between. The CDR3 sequence is CASSLNLYGEQYF. The CDR3 DNA reads as TGTGCCAGCAGCTTGAACCTGTACGGCGAGCAGTACTTC. The entire variable domain, with the rest obtained from reference TRBV11-3 and TRBJ2-7, is as follows: EAGVVQSPRYKIIEKKQPVAFWCNPISGHNTLYWYLQNLGQGPELLIRYENEEAVDDSQLPKDRFSAERLKGVDSTLKIQPAELGDSAVYLCASSLNLYGEQYFGPGTRLTVT.

The sample holds a few counts of this clonotype. The gene calls are TRBV24-1 and TRBJ2-1; perhaps TRBD1 as D (5 bases). The CDR3 loop spans 16 amino acids. Germline CDR1 reads KGHDR; CDR2 reads SFDVKD. Trimming cost V 7 bases and J 1 base, with 16 bases left between them. CDR3 nucleotide sequence: TGTGCCACCAGCCCCGGACACTTCGGGTCCTACAATGAGCAGTTCTTC. It specifies CATSPGHFGSYNEQFF.

V is TRBV24-1 and J is TRBJ2-5; TRBD2 matches 7 bases. CDR3 length: 14 residues. Germline CDR1 KGHDR, CDR2 SFDVKD. V was clipped by 3 bases and J by 7 bases; unmatched bases: 7. This CDR3 reads CATSDGAGVGTQYF. DNA for the CDR3: TGTGCCACCAGTGATGGGGCGGGAGTGGGGACCCAGTACTTC.